This TCR beta chain was recorded in a study of CD8+ T cells in alopecia areata. As for the study in general: In an open-label trial, patients got 5 to 10 mg tofacitinib twice daily.

Treatment denoted: oral pan-JAK inhibitor, 5-10 mg twice daily. Extraction of RNA preceded its reverse transcription into cDNA, which served as the sequencing template. The table came from immunoSEQ multiplex PCR; TCRdb's copy has only in-frame clones and leaves some out. Altogether about 200,000 clones are present, roughly 60% being singletons, with the ten largest covering about 5.5%. Study results and limitations: Compared with normal scalp, lesional scalp had higher clonality and more expanded CD8+ clones.

The V gene end was trimmed by 6 bases and the J gene end by 2 bases; junction bases not matched to a gene: 2. CDR3 length: 13 residues. In germline, CDR1 is KGHSH, CDR2 LQKENI. As for this clone: What it recognizes is unknown.

The TCR sequence derives from a human donor with alopecia areata. This chain joins TRBV18 and TRBJ1-2; the match to TRBD1 covers 8 bases. Sample: CD4+ T cells sorted from blood, taken at week 24, from a patient treated with tofacitinib. The CDR3 DNA follows: TGTGCCAGCTCGGGGGACAGGAACTATGGCTACACCTTC. Translating it yields CASSGDRNYGYTF.